This section outlines one TCR beta chain sequence together with its context. Its antigen is unknown. This sample is part of a study of cytomegalovirus exposure and HLA in healthy donors. Across the study: From HLA-typed donors, an early data release held approximately 85 million unique TCRs. Study-wide findings and caveats: Three chains tied to CMV proved CMV antigen-specific in vitro.

The PCR made use of 60 Vbeta and 13 Jbeta primers. The assay was immunoSEQ multiplex PCR, and TCRdb's table has in-frame clones only and misses some. Among some 150,000 clones, around 78% were seen once, and the ten largest hold less than 3%. This clonotype was sampled from a male donor in good health and CMV-seronegative. The sequenced material came from PBMCs.

The CDR3 nucleotides read TGTGCCAGCAGCTTAAGGGACTCCACCGGGGAGCTGTTTTTT. It yields the protein CASSLRDSTGELFF. The chain carries TRBV11-1 and TRBJ2-2, with D possibly matching TRBD2 (6 bases). The V gene lost 2 bases and the J gene lost 4 bases, with 8 bases spanning the gap. Germline values: CDR1 SGHAT, CDR2 FQDESV (reference sequence). The CDR3 totals 14 residues.